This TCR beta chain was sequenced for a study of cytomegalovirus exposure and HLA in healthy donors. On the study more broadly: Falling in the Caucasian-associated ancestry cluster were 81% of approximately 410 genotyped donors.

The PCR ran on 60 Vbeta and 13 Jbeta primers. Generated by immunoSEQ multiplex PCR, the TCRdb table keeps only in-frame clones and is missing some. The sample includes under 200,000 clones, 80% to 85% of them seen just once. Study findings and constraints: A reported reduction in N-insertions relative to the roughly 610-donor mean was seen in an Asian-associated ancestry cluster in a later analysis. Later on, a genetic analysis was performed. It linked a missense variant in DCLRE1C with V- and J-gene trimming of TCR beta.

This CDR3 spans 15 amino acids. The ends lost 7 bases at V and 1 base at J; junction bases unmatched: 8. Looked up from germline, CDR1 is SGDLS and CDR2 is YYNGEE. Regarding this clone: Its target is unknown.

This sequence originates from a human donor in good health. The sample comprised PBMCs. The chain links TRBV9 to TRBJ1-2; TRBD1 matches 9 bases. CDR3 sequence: CASGLTGGLNYGYTF. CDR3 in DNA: TGTGCCAGCGGACTGACAGGGGGGCTTAACTATGGCTACACCTTC.